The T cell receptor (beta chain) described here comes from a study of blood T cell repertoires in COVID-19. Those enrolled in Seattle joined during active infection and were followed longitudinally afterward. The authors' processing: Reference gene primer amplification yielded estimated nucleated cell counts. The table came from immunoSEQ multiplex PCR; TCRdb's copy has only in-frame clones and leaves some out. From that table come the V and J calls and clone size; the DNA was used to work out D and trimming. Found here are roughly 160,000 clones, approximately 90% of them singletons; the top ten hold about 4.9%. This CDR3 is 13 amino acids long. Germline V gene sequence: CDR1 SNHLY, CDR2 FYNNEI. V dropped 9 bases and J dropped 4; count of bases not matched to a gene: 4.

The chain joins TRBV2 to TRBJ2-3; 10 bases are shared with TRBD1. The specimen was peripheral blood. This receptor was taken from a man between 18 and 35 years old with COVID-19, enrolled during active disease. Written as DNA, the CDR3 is TGTGCCAGTCCGGGACAGGGGTCAGATACGCAGTATTTT. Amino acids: CASPGQGSDTQYF.